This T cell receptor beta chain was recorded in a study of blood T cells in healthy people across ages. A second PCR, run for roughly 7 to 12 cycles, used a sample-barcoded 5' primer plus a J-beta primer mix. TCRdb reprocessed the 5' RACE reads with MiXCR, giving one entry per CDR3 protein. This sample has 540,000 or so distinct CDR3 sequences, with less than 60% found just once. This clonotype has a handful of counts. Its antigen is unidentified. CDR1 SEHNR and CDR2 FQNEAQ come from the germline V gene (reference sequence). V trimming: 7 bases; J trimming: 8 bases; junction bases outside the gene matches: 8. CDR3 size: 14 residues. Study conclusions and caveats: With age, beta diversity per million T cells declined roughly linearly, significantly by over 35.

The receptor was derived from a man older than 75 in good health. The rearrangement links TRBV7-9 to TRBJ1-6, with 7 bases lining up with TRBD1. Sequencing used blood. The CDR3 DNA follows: TGTGCCAGCAAGGGGGAGGGGGCCCATTCACCCCTCCACTTT. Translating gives CASKGEGAHSPLHF.